Listed below are T cell receptor beta chains from one sample, sequenced in a study of blood T cells in healthy people across ages. MiXCR, run by TCRdb on the 5' RACE reads, gives a single entry per CDR3 protein. The profile covers hundreds of thousands of distinct CDR3 sequences, with roughly 56% appearing a single time and roughly 25% taken by the ten largest. Material for sequencing was blood. Source of these receptors: a man aged 40-50 years in good health. Each CDR3 is given with its conserved first and last residue. Fields, in order: V gene, J gene, D gene, CDR3 protein. A D gene is named only where the DNA matches it firmly.

v_gene: TRBV5-1; j_gene: TRBJ2-7; d_gene: TRBD2; CDR3aa: CASSLVSSGAGYEQYF
v_gene: TRBV6-2/TRBV6-3; j_gene: TRBJ1-1; d_gene: NA; CDR3aa: CASSYSWAANMNTEAFF
v_gene: TRBV28; j_gene: TRBJ2-5; d_gene: TRBD1; CDR3aa: CASSLTRLDRARETQYF
v_gene: TRBV11-2; j_gene: TRBJ2-4; d_gene: NA; CDR3aa: CASRGIRTKNIQYF
v_gene: TRBV28; j_gene: TRBJ2-1; d_gene: NA; CDR3aa: CASTFGSEQFF
v_gene: TRBV25-1; j_gene: TRBJ1-2; d_gene: TRBD1; CDR3aa: CASRGTGNNGYTF
v_gene: TRBV11-2; j_gene: TRBJ1-4; d_gene: NA; CDR3aa: CASSLDQAFVEKLFF
v_gene: TRBV7-9; j_gene: TRBJ2-1; d_gene: TRBD2; CDR3aa: CASTGAGGSSYNEQFF
v_gene: TRBV7-2; j_gene: TRBJ1-4; d_gene: NA; CDR3aa: CASSLVVQAQPNEKLFF
v_gene: TRBV6-1; j_gene: TRBJ1-4; d_gene: NA; CDR3aa: CASKWASVPNEKLFF
v_gene: TRBV20-1; j_gene: TRBJ1-4; d_gene: NA; CDR3aa: CSARDQRGGNEKLFF
v_gene: TRBV20-1; j_gene: TRBJ1-2; d_gene: NA; CDR3aa: CSARDQGRGHYGYTF
v_gene: TRBV20-1; j_gene: TRBJ2-3; d_gene: TRBD2; CDR3aa: CSAMALAAYTDTQYF
v_gene: TRBV6-5; j_gene: TRBJ2-1; d_gene: NA; CDR3aa: CASSYSSGYNEQFF
v_gene: TRBV4-1; j_gene: TRBJ2-1; d_gene: NA; CDR3aa: CASSQVASSYNEQFF